The 26 T cell receptor beta chains given below trace back to one sample, sequenced in a study of T cell responses to AZD1222 COVID-19 vaccine (dated by TCRdb to the early 2020s). The time point label of this sample denotes: baseline before first vaccination. The library was prepared using the immunoSEQ multiplex PCR assay. The clones in this table, taken by TCRdb from immuneACCESS, are in-frame only. Not every clone is retained; where verified, under half of the shortfall comes from an unresolved V gene, and the cause of the rest is unknown. Here the sample has more than 100,000 clones; approximately 86% occur a single time. Around 1.6% of the sample is taken by the ten largest. This specimen consisted of peripheral blood, obtained on day 0 of AZD1222 vaccination. The receptors shown here come from an adult in good health.

The V and J genes are TRBV24-1 and TRBJ1-5; no clear D. Germline CDR1 KGHDR, CDR2 SFDVKD. V lost 5 bases and J lost 0, with 13 bases in between. The CDR3 sequence is 16 residues long. CDR3 in DNA: TGTGCCACCAGTGCGAACCGGGGAGCTAGCAATCAGCCCCAGCATTTT. Translated: CATSANRGASNQPQHF.

V and J are TRBV25-1 and TRBJ1-1; D might be TRBD1 (6 bases). The ends were cut back, 2 bases at V and 4 bases at J, with 11 bases in the middle. This CDR3 contains 14 residues. The germline V gene encodes CDR1 MGHDK and CDR2 SYGVNS. The CDR3 nucleotides are TGTGCCAGCAGTGAACTACAGGGCATCACTGAAGCTTTCTTT. This translates into CASSELQGITEAFF.

The V gene is TRBV5-1, the J gene TRBJ2-3; D not certain. V was cut by 4 bases and J by 1 base, with 7 bases left in between. This CDR3 comprises 13 residues. CDR1 and CDR2 (germline): SGHRS, YFSETQ. CDR3 sequence reads: CASSPGRTDTQYF. The CDR3 nucleotides are TGCGCCAGCAGCCCCGGTCGCACAGATACGCAGTATTTT.

The CDR3 sequence is CASSFSDNQPQHF. CDR3 in DNA: TGTGCCAGCAGCTTCTCGGACAATCAGCCCCAGCATTTT. The chain combines TRBV7-9 with TRBJ1-5; D unclear. Deletions cut 3 bases from V and 3 bases from J, with 6 bases between. This CDR3 has 13 amino acids. From germline, CDR1 is SEHNR and CDR2 FQNEAQ (reference sequence). The full variable domain, rest sourced from reference TRBV7-9 and TRBJ1-5, is DTGVSQNPRHKITKRGQNVTFRCDPISEHNRLYWYRQTLGQGPEFLTYFQNEAQLEKSRLLSDRFSAERPKGSFSTLEIQRTEQGDSAMYLCASSFSDNQPQHFGDGTRLSIL.

This chain uses TRBV19 with TRBJ2-1, with 7 bases identical to TRBD1. Germline V lookup: CDR1 LNHDA, CDR2 SQIVND (reference sequence). This CDR3 region has 17 residues. The V and J ends lost 7 bases and 0 bases, in that order; junction bases with no gene match: 12. The CDR3 spells CASTLGGRGSSYNEQFF. The CDR3 coding sequence is TGTGCCAGTACCCTAGGGGGCCGGGGTAGCTCCTACAATGAGCAGTTCTTC.

V usage is TRBV2 and J usage is TRBJ1-4; TRBD1 might be the D (5 bases). V dropped 6 bases and J dropped 5 bases, with 16 bases sitting between them. This CDR3 has 15 residues. Per germline, CDR1 SNHLY and CDR2 FYNNEI. CDR3 sequence reads: CASSSSGAANEKLFF. The CDR3 coding sequence is TGTGCCAGCAGCTCTTCCGGGGCTGCGAATGAAAAACTGTTTTTT.

V gene TRBV5-1 combines with J gene TRBJ2-7; D may be TRBD2 (5 bases). CDR1 and CDR2 (germline): SGHRS, YFSETQ. This CDR3 has 16 residues. V dropped 3 bases and J dropped 2 bases, with 18 bases sitting between them. In nucleotides, the CDR3 is TGCGCCAGCAGCTCCAGAAGCCTAGCAGGTACCTACGAGCAGTACTTC. Protein product: CASSSRSLAGTYEQYF.

This clone was found once. V gene TRBV5-1 combines with J gene TRBJ2-2, with 7 bases that match TRBD1. The J segment lost 1 base and the V segment lost 2 bases, leaving 2 bases of the junction unmatched. Germline CDR1 SGHRS, CDR2 YFSETQ. The CDR3 is 15 amino acids. The DNA for the CDR3 is TGCGCCAGCAGCTTAGGGACAGAGAACACCGGGGAGCTGTTTTTT. Translating it yields CASSLGTENTGELFF.

The V call is TRBV19, the J call TRBJ1-1; D is perhaps TRBD1 (5 bases). Germline V gene data show CDR1 as LNHDA and CDR2 as SQIVND (reference sequence). The CDR3 loop spans 15 amino acids. V lost 3 bases and J lost 2, with 13 bases in between. As DNA, the CDR3 is TGTGCCAGTAGTATTCGTTTGGGGCGTAACACTGAAGCTTTCTTT. This encodes CASSIRLGRNTEAFF.

This chain connects TRBV7-2 to TRBJ2-7, with D unresolved. CDR3 length: 13 amino acids. Germline CDR1 SGHTA, CDR2 FQGNSA. V was pared by 5 bases and J by 5 bases, with 13 bases between. CDR3 nucleotide sequence: TGTGCCAGCAGCCCAGCTAATGGACACGAGCAGTACTTC. This encodes CASSPANGHEQYF.

The chain combines TRBV19 with TRBJ2-1; no definite D call. Germline CDR1 is LNHDA and CDR2 is SQIVND (reference sequence). The CDR3 has 15 amino acids. V lost 6 bases, J lost 8 bases, and 20 bases lay in between. The CDR3 nucleotides read TGTGCCAGTAGCCCACTCTTCCCCGAGGTCGATGAGCAGTTCTTC. Encoded protein: CASSPLFPEVDEQFF.

This chain joins TRBV3-1 (or the pseudogene TRBV3-2) and TRBJ2-7, with D hard to call. The V and J ends lost 3 bases and 4 bases respectively, with 10 bases between them. The CDR3 totals 13 residues. Germline V gene lookup returns CDR1 LGHDT and CDR2 YNNKEL (reference sequence). The CDR3 DNA reads TGTGCCAGCAGCCAGATTTTGGGTTACGAGCAGTACTTC. This codes for CASSQILGYEQYF.

V and J are TRBV28 and TRBJ2-7, with a weak D call TRBD1 (5 bases). Trimming cost V 1 base and J 1 base, with 8 bases left between them. The CDR3 contains 14 residues. Germline-derived CDR1 and CDR2 are MDHEN and SYDVKM. The CDR3 sequence: CASSLSPGSYEQYF. The CDR3 DNA reads TGTGCCAGCAGTTTATCCCCAGGGTCCTACGAGCAGTACTTC.

This chain connects TRBV19 to TRBJ2-2, with D possibly matching TRBD1 (6 bases). V lost 9 bases and J 2 bases, leaving 10 bases between the germline ends. The CDR3 is 13 amino acids. The germline gives CDR1 LNHDA, CDR2 SQIVND (reference sequence). CDR3 in DNA: TGTGCCAGACCGGGACAAAACACCGGGGAGCTGTTTTTT. This translates into CARPGQNTGELFF.

The J gene is TRBJ2-2, the V gene TRBV7-6; 8 nucleotides align to TRBD2. V shed 5 bases and J 1 base; nucleotides not matched to a gene: 3. CDR1 SGHVS and CDR2 FNYEAQ come from the germline V gene. There are 15 residues in the CDR3. The CDR3 loop is CASSLTSGNTGELFF. CDR3 DNA sequence: TGTGCCAGCAGCCTAACTAGCGGGAACACCGGGGAGCTGTTTTTT.

Only a few counts were recorded for this clone. J is TRBJ1-3 and V is TRBV4-1; weak D call: TRBD1 (5 bases). This CDR3 region has 15 residues. V lost 1 base, J lost 5 bases, and 12 bases lay in between. The germline V gene encodes CDR1 MGHRA and CDR2 YSYEKL. The CDR3 DNA reads as TGCGCCAGCAGCCAAGTAATCGGGGCTAGAAACACCATATATTTT. Encoded protein: CASSQVIGARNTIYF.

The V gene is TRBV6-5, the J gene TRBJ2-7; maybe TRBD2 (5 bases). The CDR3 has 15 residues. Germline assignment: CDR1 MNHEY and CDR2 SVGAGI. The V gene lost 6 bases and the J gene lost 0 bases, with 15 bases spanning the gap. The CDR3 coding sequence is TGTGCCAGCAGGAGAGAGGCAGGACTCTCCTACGAGCAGTACTTC. Its translation is CASRREAGLSYEQYF.

The chain is built from TRBV4-3 and TRBJ2-5; tentative D call: TRBD2 (6 bases). V lost 0 bases, J lost 2 bases, and 16 bases lay in between. This CDR3 comprises 17 residues. Germline V lookup: CDR1 LGHNA, CDR2 YSLEER. CDR3 residues: CASSQDIWRLGQETQYF. CDR3 DNA sequence: TGCGCCAGCAGCCAAGACATTTGGCGACTAGGGCAAGAGACCCAGTACTTC.

The chain employs TRBV28 and TRBJ1-4; TRBD1 might be the D (5 bases). The V gene lost 1 base and the J gene lost 11 bases, with 11 bases spanning the gap. In germline, CDR1 is MDHEN, CDR2 SYDVKM. The CDR3 sequence is 13 residues long. In DNA, the CDR3 is TGTGCCAGCAGTTTATTCGGGGGGTGGAAACTGTTTTTT. Its protein product is CASSLFGGWKLFF.

The rearrangement links TRBV5-6 to TRBJ2-3, with D hard to call. The V and J ends lost 5 bases and 2 bases respectively, with 12 bases between them. Germline lookup yields CDR1 SGHDT and CDR2 YYEEEE. This CDR3 is 14 amino acids long. CDR3 DNA: TGTGCCAGCAGGAGGAGTCGGTCCACAGATACGCAGTATTTT. Encoded protein: CASRRSRSTDTQYF. Supplemented by reference TRBV5-6 and TRBJ2-3, the full variable domain reads DAGVTQSPTHLIKTRGQQVTLRCSPKSGHDTVSWYQQALGQGPQFIFQYYEEEERQRGNFPDRFSGHQFPNYSSELNVNALLLGDSALYLCASRRSRSTDTQYFGPGTRLTVL.

V and J are TRBV28 and TRBJ2-7, with TRBD1 matching over 8 bases. There are 15 residues in the CDR3. V trimming: 6 bases; J trimming: 6 bases; junction bases outside the gene matches: 13. Germline CDR1 is MDHEN and CDR2 is SYDVKM. CDR3 nucleotides: TGTGCCAGCAGCCTCGGGACAGGACCCTTTGGCGAGCAGTACTTC. Translation gives CASSLGTGPFGEQYF.

The chain couples TRBV30 to TRBJ1-1; 9 positions match TRBD1. The CDR3 loop spans 13 amino acids. Germline values: CDR1 GTSNPN, CDR2 SVGIG (reference sequence). Trimming at V came to 3 bases and at J to 7 bases, leaving 6 bases not matched to a gene. The CDR3 nucleotides are TGTGCCTGGAGGACAGGGGGGAGGCATGAAGCTTTCTTT. As protein: CAWRTGGRHEAFF.

In its sample, this clone was seen once. J is TRBJ1-1 and V is TRBV10-3, with D unresolved. Trimming cost V 0 bases and J 2 bases, with 19 bases left between them. The CDR3 runs 18 residues. From germline, CDR1 is ENHRY and CDR2 SYGVKD. In nucleotides, the CDR3 is TGTGCCATCAGTGAGTCGTCCATAATAACCGGGGTAAACACTGAAGCTTTCTTT. Amino acid sequence: CAISESSIITGVNTEAFF.

The chain uses TRBV13 and TRBJ2-7; no clear D. V lost 1 base and J 2 bases, leaving 12 bases between the germline ends. The CDR3 covers 15 residues. Germline assignment: CDR1 PRHDT and CDR2 FYEKMQ (reference sequence). CDR3 sequence reads: CASSLAGRSPYEQYF. Here the CDR3 DNA reads TGTGCCAGCAGCTTAGCGGGCAGAAGTCCCTACGAGCAGTACTTC. The entire variable domain, with the rest obtained from reference TRBV13 and TRBJ2-7, is as follows: AAGVIQSPRHLIKEKRETATLKCYPIPRHDTVYWYQQGPGQDPQFLISFYEKMQSDKGSIPDRFSAQQFSDYHSELNMSSLELGDSALYFCASSLAGRSPYEQYFGPGTRLTVT.

The chain carries TRBV6-6 and TRBJ2-2; D might be TRBD2 (7 bases). Trimming took 6 bases from V and 3 from J, leaving 14 bases between them. The CDR3 contains 15 residues. CDR1 MNHNY and CDR2 SVGAGI come from the germline V gene (reference sequence). CDR3: CASSPEGGHTGELFF. The CDR3 bases are TGTGCCAGCAGCCCCGAGGGGGGGCACACCGGGGAGCTGTTTTTT.

The chain recombines TRBV24-1 with TRBJ1-3, with 8 nucleotides matching TRBD1. Germline lookup yields CDR1 KGHDR and CDR2 SFDVKD. The CDR3 is 15 amino acids. V dropped 4 bases and J dropped 1; count of bases not matched to a gene: 2. The CDR3: CATSETGGSGNTIYF. CDR3 DNA: TGTGCCACCAGTGAAACAGGGGGATCTGGAAACACCATATATTTT.